The clone carrying this T cell receptor beta chain has a count of ten or more. Its antigen is as yet unknown. This entry is derived from a study of molecular identifiers for immune sequencing clone quantification. At the level of the study: RNA from about 20,000 or 100,000 naive CD8 cells was split five ways in replicates, with four sequenced.

Previously reported methods and listed TCR primers produced the bulk TCR libraries. TCRdb called the PCR reads again in MiXCR, with one record for every CDR3 protein. Here the sample spans some 66,000 distinct CDR3 sequences, under 20% being singletons. Findings and limits, study-wide: Clonotypes surpassing 20 RNA copies contained over 97% of effector molecules, versus under 1% in naive cells.

Every naive CD8 library was made from between about 18,000 and 1,100,000 sorted cells with 10%, 30% or 50% RNA. V was pared by 1 base and J by 3 bases, with 10 bases between. The CDR3 length is 14 residues. Germline CDR1 and CDR2: MGHRA and YSYEKL. Sequenced input: naive CD8+ T cells from blood, with Jurkat cell RNA spiked in. Noted subset: FACS-sorted CD8+CD4-CCR7+CD45RA+ naive T cells. This rearrangement joins TRBV4-1 to TRBJ2-7; D ambiguous. The sequence came from a human donor in good health. Some libraries in this study had Jurkat cell RNA spiked in. CDR3 sequence (DNA): TGCGCCAGCAGCCAAGTTGCCGATCGCTACGAGCAGTACTTC. This translates into CASSQVADRYEQYF.